The rows below give T cell receptor beta chains drawn from one sample of a study of cytotoxic CD8 clonotypes in ibrutinib-treated CLL. Profiling relied on immunoSEQ multiplex PCR, and the TCRdb table lists in-frame clones only, not all of them. The data contain 52,000 or so clones, around 78% of them seen just once; the ten biggest clones take up just over 20%. The sequencing here drew on PBMCs, taken after 24 months of ibrutinib treatment. These receptors all stem from a human donor with chronic lymphocytic leukemia. CDR3s include the opening cysteine and the closing phenylalanine or tryptophan. The D gene is left open where the match is weak. Some rows have no size entry. The others give once, few or many, or a class for an expanded clone.

>TRBV7-2|TRBJ1-1|TRBD1|.
CASSLRQGLAFF
TGTGCCAGCAGCCTCAGACAGGGTCTAGCTTTCTTT
>TRBV30|TRBJ1-5|.|.
CAWSTGTDQPQHF
TGTGCCTGGAGTACGGGCACGGATCAGCCCCAGCATTTT
>TRBV5-1|TRBJ2-1|.|.
CASSPRTSYNEQFF
TGCGCCAGCAGCCCCCGGACGTCCTACAATGAGCAGTTCTTC
>TRBV30|TRBJ2-5|TRBD2|.
CAWRGWASGAQETQYF
TGTGCCTGGAGAGGATGGGCTAGCGGGGCCCAAGAGACCCAGTACTTC
>TRBV14|TRBJ2-3|.|once
CASSQLGSVDTQYF
TGTGCCAGCAGCCAACTCGGGAGTGTAGATACGCAGTATTTT
>TRBV27|TRBJ1-5|.|.
CASSPRRDTYSNQPQHF
TGTGCCAGCAGCCCGAGAAGGGACACTTATAGCAATCAGCCCCAGCATTTT
>TRBV6-1|TRBJ2-7|.|.
CASSEGPYEQYF
TGTGCCAGCAGTGAGGGGCCCTACGAGCAGTACTTC
>TRBV7-8|TRBJ1-4|.|.
CASSLGGGNRATNEKLFF
TGTGCCAGCAGCCTAGGGGGGGGCAACCGAGCAACTAATGAAAAACTGTTTTTT
>TRBV6-6|TRBJ1-5|.|.
CASSGQQNQPQHF
TGTGCCAGCAGCGGACAGCAAAATCAGCCCCAGCATTTT
>TRBV5-4|TRBJ1-2|.|.
CASTLLGGKLYGYTF
TGTGCCAGCACCCTATTGGGAGGGAAACTCTATGGCTACACCTTC